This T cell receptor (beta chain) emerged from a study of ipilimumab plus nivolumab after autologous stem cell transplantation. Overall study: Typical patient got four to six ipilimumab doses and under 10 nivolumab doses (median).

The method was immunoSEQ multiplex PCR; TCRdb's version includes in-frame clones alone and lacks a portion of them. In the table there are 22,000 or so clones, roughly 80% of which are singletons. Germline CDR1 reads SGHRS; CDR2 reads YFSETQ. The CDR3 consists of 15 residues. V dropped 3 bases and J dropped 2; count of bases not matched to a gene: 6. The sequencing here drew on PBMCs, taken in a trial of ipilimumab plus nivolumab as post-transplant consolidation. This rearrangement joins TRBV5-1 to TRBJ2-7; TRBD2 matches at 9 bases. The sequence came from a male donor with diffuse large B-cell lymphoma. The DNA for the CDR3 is TGCGCCAGCAGCTCACGGCCTAGCGGGGCCTACGAGCAGTACTTC. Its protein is CASSSRPSGAYEQYF.